This T cell receptor (beta chain) was captured in a study of blood T cell repertoires in COVID-19. In the study overall: Samples taken during acute and convalescent COVID-19 were collected in the United States, Italy and Spain.

The CDR3 has 17 amino acids. Per germline, CDR1 SGHAT and CDR2 FQNNGV. Deletions cut 4 bases from V and 0 bases from J, with 15 bases between. Patients in Seattle were enrolled during active infection, then followed longitudinally. Under the authors' procedure: The authors estimated nucleated cell counts from reference gene primer amplification. Sequenced by immunoSEQ multiplex PCR; TCRdb stores in-frame clones only, minus some. V and J calls and clone size are copied from that table; D and trimming were computed from the DNA. Of 150,000 to 200,000 clones detected, roughly nine tenths appear once; the ten largest clones hold 9.5% to 12%.

This chain uses TRBV11-2 with TRBJ2-2; weak D call: TRBD2 (6 bases). The origin of this receptor is a woman aged 55-69 years with COVID-19, enrolled during active disease. The sample consisted of peripheral blood. The CDR3, as DNA: TGTGCCAGCAGCTCCCGACTAGTGCTGACGAACACCGGGGAGCTGTTTTTT. Translation: CASSSRLVLTNTGELFF.